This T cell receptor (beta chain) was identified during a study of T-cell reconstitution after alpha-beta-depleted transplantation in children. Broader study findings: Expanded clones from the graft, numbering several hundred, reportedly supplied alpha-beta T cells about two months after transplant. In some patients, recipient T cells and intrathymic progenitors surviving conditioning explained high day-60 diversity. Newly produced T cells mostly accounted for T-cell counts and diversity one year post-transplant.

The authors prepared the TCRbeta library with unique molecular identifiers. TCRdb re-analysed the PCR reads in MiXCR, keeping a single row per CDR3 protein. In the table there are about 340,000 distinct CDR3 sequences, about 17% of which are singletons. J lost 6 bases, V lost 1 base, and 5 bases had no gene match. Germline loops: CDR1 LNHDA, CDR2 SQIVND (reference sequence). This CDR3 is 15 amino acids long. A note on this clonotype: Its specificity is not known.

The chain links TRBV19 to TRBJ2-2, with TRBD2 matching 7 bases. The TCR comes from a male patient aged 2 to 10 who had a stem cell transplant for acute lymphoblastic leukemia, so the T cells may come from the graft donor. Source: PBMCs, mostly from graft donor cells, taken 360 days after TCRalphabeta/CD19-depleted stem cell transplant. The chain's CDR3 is CASSIVRLAPGELFF. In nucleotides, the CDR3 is TGTGCCAGTAGTATAGTCCGACTAGCCCCCGGGGAGCTGTTTTTT.